This entry features one T cell receptor beta chain sequence. Its specificity is not known. Stated treatment: about 20 received Ad26.COV2.S at low or high dose, single or two shots; roughly five received placebo; per-sample allocation not given. Sampling was done on day 63 after the first vaccine or placebo injection. The sample originates from a study of Ad26.COV2.S vaccination and SARS-CoV-2 variants. At the level of the study: The study gave Ad26.COV2.S intramuscularly, once or twice 56 days apart.

Only in-frame clones appear in the TCRdb table, and some are missing; sequencing was by immunoSEQ multiplex PCR. The profile shows some 640,000 clones, roughly 90% of them singletons. General study points: Overall T cell responses may have been underestimated by the analyses of TCR breadth and depth. Vaccinees reportedly had broad spike-specific CD8+ and CD4+ T cell responses.

The sample was peripheral blood, taken in a trial of Ad26.COV2.S vaccine versus placebo. The receptor was derived from a person aged 18-65 years who received the Ad26.COV2.S COVID-19 vaccine or a placebo.

CDR3 region: CASSPSDRETGELFF. DNA for the CDR3: TGCGCCAGCAGCCCATCCGACAGGGAAACCGGGGAGCTGTTTTTT. This chain uses TRBV4-1 with TRBJ2-2; 7 bases map to TRBD1. The CDR3 contains 15 residues. Germline lookup yields CDR1 MGHRA and CDR2 YSYEKL. The junction had 7 bases not matched to a gene; V was cut back by 4 bases and J by 5 bases.